This is a list of T cell receptor beta chains from one sample in a study of cytomegalovirus exposure and HLA in healthy donors. Measured with immunoSEQ multiplex PCR; TCRdb has only the in-frame clones, and not every one. The sample holds 120,000 to 150,000 clones, around 80% seen once. Sequenced sample: PBMCs. The source of these receptors is a man aged 25 to 40 in good health and CMV-seronegative. Both conserved end residues are part of each CDR3. Each record gives: CDR3 DNA, CDR3 protein, V gene, D gene, clone size, J gene. The D gene is left open where the match is weak. Rows may omit the clone size; those that give it use once, few, many or a size class.

TGTGCCAGTAGAGGAAGGGGGTGGACGGAAGAGACCCAGTACTTC,CASRGRGWTEETQYF,TRBV19,.,.,TRBJ2-5
TGTGCCGACCAAGAATCGGGACAGGACTCTGGAAACACCATATATTTT,CADQESGQDSGNTIYF,TRBV27,TRBD1,few,TRBJ1-3
TGTGCCAGCAGTTTACCCCGGACTAGCGGGAGCCAAGAGACCCAGTACTTC,CASSLPRTSGSQETQYF,TRBV28,TRBD2,.,TRBJ2-5
TGCGCCAGCAGCCCGAGCTCCTACAATGAGCAGTTCTTC,CASSPSSYNEQFF,TRBV5-1,.,.,TRBJ2-1
TGTGCCAGCAGCTTAAGGGTCGCAGGGGGATATGAGCAGTTCTTC,CASSLRVAGGYEQFF,TRBV7-2,TRBD1,.,TRBJ2-1
TGTGCCAGCAGCGTAGGAGGGTGGCGGGGGGCTGCTGGAAACACCATATATTTT,CASSVGGWRGAAGNTIYF,TRBV9,.,.,TRBJ1-3
TGTGCCAGCAGCTTAGATCAGGGGGTCCTTTCCTACAATGAGCAGTTCTTC,CASSLDQGVLSYNEQFF,TRBV11-2,TRBD1,.,TRBJ2-1
TGTGCCAGCAGCTTGACCCGATGGGCGAATGAGCAGTTCTTC,CASSLTRWANEQFF,TRBV7-2,.,.,TRBJ2-1
TGCGCGGGGGGTAACACCGGGGAGCTGTTTTTT,CAGGNTGELFF,TRBV20-1,TRBD2,.,TRBJ2-2
TGTGCCAGCAGTTACGCTGGGACAGAAGCTTTCTTT,CASSYAGTEAFF,TRBV6-6,.,.,TRBJ1-1
TGTGCCAGCAGTTTCTCGGACAGAAACTACGAGCAGTACTTC,CASSFSDRNYEQYF,TRBV6-5,.,.,TRBJ2-7
TGCGCCAGCAGCTGGACTAGCACAGATACGCAGTATTTT,CASSWTSTDTQYF,TRBV5-1,.,.,TRBJ2-3
TGCAGCGTCCGGGACAGGGGGCATCAAGAGACCCAGTACTTC,CSVRDRGHQETQYF,TRBV29-1,TRBD1,.,TRBJ2-5
TGCGCCAGCATTGGAGGGGACAGGGGAGGTACGCAGTATTTT,CASIGGDRGGTQYF,TRBV5-1,TRBD1,.,TRBJ2-3
TGTGCCAGCTCACCCGGAGAGACCCAGTACTTC,CASSPGETQYF,TRBV18,.,.,TRBJ2-5
TGTGCCAGTAGTATATCAGGGGCCTTGAACACCGGGGAGCTGTTTTTT,CASSISGALNTGELFF,TRBV19,.,few,TRBJ2-2
TGTGCCAGCAGCCCGGCCACAGTAACCCAAGAGACCCAGTACTTC,CASSPATVTQETQYF,TRBV4-2,.,.,TRBJ2-5
TGTGCCAGTAGTATAGGGACTAGCGGGGGGGCCGATACGCAGTATTTT,CASSIGTSGGADTQYF,TRBV19,TRBD2,.,TRBJ2-3
TGTGCCAGCAGCTCGACACAGGGGGCCAATTCACCCCTCCACTTT,CASSSTQGANSPLHF,TRBV7-9,TRBD1,.,TRBJ1-6
TGTGCCAGCAGCTTAGGCAGGGTCGCTGGGGCCAACGTCCTGACTTTC,CASSLGRVAGANVLTF,TRBV7-2,.,.,TRBJ2-6
TGTGCCAGCAGTTTTTCAGGGGCCCGGGCTGGAAACACCATATATTTT,CASSFSGARAGNTIYF,TRBV27,.,.,TRBJ1-3
TGCGCCAGCAGCTTGTCAGGGGTTTATGGCTACACCTTC,CASSLSGVYGYTF,TRBV5-1,.,.,TRBJ1-2
TGTGCCACCAGCAGAGATTACTCCTACGAGCAGTACTTC,CATSRDYSYEQYF,TRBV15,.,.,TRBJ2-7
TGTGCCAGCAGTCCACGGCCCCGACAGGCGAACACCTTC,CASSPRPRQANTF,TRBV28,.,.,TRBJ1-2
TGCGCCAGCAGCCAAGGAAACAGGGGGCGGGAGACCCAGTACTTC,CASSQGNRGRETQYF,TRBV4-1,TRBD1,.,TRBJ2-5
TGTGCCAGCAGTGTAATGCGAGATGAGCAGTTCTTC,CASSVMRDEQFF,TRBV2,.,.,TRBJ2-1
TGCGCCAGCAGTTTAGGACTAGACTACAATGAGCAGTTCTTC,CASSLGLDYNEQFF,TRBV10-1,TRBD2,.,TRBJ2-1
TGTGCCAGCAGCGAGCCCCTCCGGGAAAAACTGTTTTTT,CASSEPLREKLFF,TRBV25-1,.,.,TRBJ1-4
TGCGCCAGCAGCTTGACAGGGGTGACAACTAATGAAAAACTGTTTTTT,CASSLTGVTTNEKLFF,TRBV5-1,TRBD1,.,TRBJ1-4